Described below is a single T cell receptor (beta chain) sequence and its context. Time point denoted: after neoadjuvant nivolumab, at surgical resection. These newly diagnosed stage II-IVA oral cavity squamous cell carcinoma patients had no prior systemic or radiation treatment. Cohort: HPV-negative, locally advanced oral cavity squamous cell carcinoma patients. Profiled with immunoSEQ multiplex PCR; TCRdb holds only in-frame clones, not every one. The data show about 32,000 clones, just under 80% seen once. These data are taken from a study of neoadjuvant anti-PD-1 for oral cavity cancer. Study background: Patients without progression received a fourth nivolumab dose around day 43, then surgical resection on days 50-56.

The CDR3 covers 19 residues. Germline V CDR1 and CDR2: WSHSY, SAAADI. After removal of 6 bases from V and 6 bases from J, the junction contained 25 bases not matched to a gene. V and J are TRBV10-2 and TRBJ1-1; the match to TRBD1 covers 7 bases. The sample was PBMCs, taken after nivolumab (anti-PD-1) treatment. The receptor comes from a person between 35 and 79 years old with oral cavity squamous cell carcinoma. The CDR3 DNA reads as TGCGCCAGCAGAAAAGGCCGGGGTGTCCTACAGGGGAGTAGGTCTGAAGCTTTCTTT. Amino acids: CASRKGRGVLQGSRSEAFF.